This T cell receptor (beta chain) was sequenced for a study of cytomegalovirus exposure and HLA in healthy donors. Broader study findings: TCR beta sequences reportedly predicted the HLA-A and HLA-B alleles of most subjects accurately.

As regards this clone: The target antigen is unknown.

The V segment lost 0 bases and the J segment 12 bases; nucleotides outside the gene matches: 11. The CDR3 consists of 16 residues. Germline CDR1 and CDR2: SGHRS and YFSETQ. The primer mix had 60 Vbeta and 13 Jbeta primers. Clones were read by immunoSEQ multiplex PCR, and TCRdb kept only the in-frame ones, dropping some. Of some 140,000 clones in the sample, around 80% were seen once. Input material: PBMCs. This TCR was sampled from a male donor in good health and CMV-seropositive. This chain connects TRBV5-1 to TRBJ2-1, with 11 bases that match TRBD1. CDR3 region: CASSLDGWTGGSVQFF. The CDR3 region has the DNA TGCGCCAGCAGCTTGGATGGGTGGACAGGGGGCTCGGTGCAGTTCTTC.